The 8 T cell receptor beta chains in this list originate from one sample, sequenced in a study of cytomegalovirus exposure and HLA in healthy donors. A multiplex PCR was run with 60 Vbeta primers and 13 Jbeta primers. Sequencing was performed with immunoSEQ multiplex PCR; in TCRdb, only in-frame clones are kept and a portion is missing. The sample holds 150,000 or so clones, over 75% seen once. Sequencing input: PBMCs. The receptors were sampled from a man aged 40-50 years in good health and CMV-seropositive.

The chain combines TRBV9 with TRBJ2-3; D is ambiguous. V lost 0 bases and J 1 base, leaving 9 bases between the germline ends. There are 15 residues in the CDR3. Germline values: CDR1 SGDLS, CDR2 YYNGEE. The CDR3 DNA reads TGTGCCAGCAGCGTAGCGTCTAGTCGCACAGATACGCAGTATTTT. Translating gives CASSVASSRTDTQYF.

V and J are TRBV7-8 and TRBJ2-5; no reliable D call. Gene TRBJ2-7 matches the end of the DNA better, so the J call may be wrong. The germline gives CDR1 SGHVS, CDR2 FQNEAQ. This CDR3 region has 12 residues. The CDR3 bases are TGTGCCAGCAGCTTATCCCGTTACGAGCAGTACTTC. It codes for CASSLSRYEQYF.

This sequence joins TRBV18 and TRBJ1-2, with D perhaps TRBD1 (6 bases). The germline gives CDR1 KGHSH, CDR2 LQKENI. The CDR3 has 15 residues. V was trimmed by 6 bases and J by 6 bases, leaving 20 bases between them. CDR3 in amino acids: CASSLGQGTGDGYTF. CDR3 sequence (DNA): TGTGCCAGCTCGCTGGGCCAGGGGACCGGGGATGGCTACACCTTC.

The V and J genes are TRBV18 and TRBJ2-7; a weak D match, TRBD1 (6 bases). This CDR3 has 14 residues. Trimming left V 3 bases short and J 3 bases short, with 12 bases between. CDR1 KGHSH and CDR2 LQKENI come from the germline V gene. The DNA of the CDR3 is TGTGCCAGCTCACCCCCGGGACAACTCTACGAGCAGTACTTC. Encoded protein: CASSPPGQLYEQYF.

A single count supports this clone. This rearrangement joins TRBV9 to TRBJ2-3; 7 bases map to TRBD2. This CDR3 comprises 20 residues. V lost 0 bases and J lost 1; bases outside the gene matches: 17. Germline values: CDR1 SGDLS, CDR2 YYNGEE. CDR3 bases: TGTGCCAGCAGCGTAGGCGTCGGGGGGAGGACCGGCGGAGGCACAGATACGCAGTATTTT. Amino acid sequence: CASSVGVGGRTGGGTDTQYF.

The J gene is TRBJ2-7, the V gene TRBV7-8, with D possibly TRBD2 on 5 matching bases. CDR1 and CDR2 from the germline V gene are SGHVS and FQNEAQ. CDR3 size: 13 residues. The V and J ends lost 1 base and 2 bases respectively, with 6 bases between them. The CDR3 loop reads CASSLVLAYEQYF. The DNA of the CDR3 is TGTGCCAGCAGCTTAGTACTAGCCTACGAGCAGTACTTC.

This clone has a handful of counts. At one of its ends the junction is not consistent with the germline gene, which may arise from a read error. The rearrangement links TRBV10-3 to TRBJ2-6, with TRBD1 identical over 11 bases. The germline V gene has CDR1 ENHRY and CDR2 SYGVKD. The CDR3 is 16 residues long. CDR3 region: CAIGTGGNSGANGLTF. CDR3 nucleotides: TGTGCCATCGGGACAGGGGGTAACTCTGGGGCCAACGGCCTGACTTTC.

The chain couples TRBV11-2 to TRBJ2-3; 8 bases are a match to TRBD1. Germline loops: CDR1 SGHAT, CDR2 FQNNGV. The CDR3 runs to 15 residues. V lost 2 bases to trimming and J lost 3 bases; unmatched junction nucleotides: 4. CDR3 sequence (DNA): TGTGCCAGCAGCTTAACTTGGACAGGGACAGATACGCAGTATTTT. Protein: CASSLTWTGTDTQYF.